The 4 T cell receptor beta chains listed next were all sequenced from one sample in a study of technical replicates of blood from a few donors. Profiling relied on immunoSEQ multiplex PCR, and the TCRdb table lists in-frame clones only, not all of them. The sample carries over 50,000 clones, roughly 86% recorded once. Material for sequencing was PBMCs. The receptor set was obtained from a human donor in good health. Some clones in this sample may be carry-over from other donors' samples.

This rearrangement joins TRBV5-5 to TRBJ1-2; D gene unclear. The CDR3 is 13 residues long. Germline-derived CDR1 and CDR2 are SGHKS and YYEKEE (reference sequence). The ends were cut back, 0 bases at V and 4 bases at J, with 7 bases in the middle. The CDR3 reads CASSLATGYGYTF. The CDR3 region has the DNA TGTGCCAGCAGCTTGGCCACGGGCTATGGCTACACCTTC.

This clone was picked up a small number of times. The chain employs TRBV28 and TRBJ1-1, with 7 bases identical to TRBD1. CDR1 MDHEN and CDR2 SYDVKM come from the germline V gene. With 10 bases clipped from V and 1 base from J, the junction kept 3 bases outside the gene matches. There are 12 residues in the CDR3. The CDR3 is CAIGTANTEAFF. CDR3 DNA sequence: TGTGCCATTGGGACAGCGAACACTGAAGCTTTCTTT.

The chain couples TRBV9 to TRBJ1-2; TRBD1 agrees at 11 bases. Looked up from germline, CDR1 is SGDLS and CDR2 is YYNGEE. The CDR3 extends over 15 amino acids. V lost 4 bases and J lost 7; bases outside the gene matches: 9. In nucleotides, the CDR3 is TGTGCCAGCAGCCCCCGGGACAGGGGGACGGTTGGCTACACCTTC. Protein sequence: CASSPRDRGTVGYTF.

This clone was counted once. The CDR3 coding sequence is TGTGCCATCAGTAGCGGGGGGGCCTCGGAGACCCAGTACTTC. This sequence encodes CAISSGGASETQYF. The chain employs TRBV10-3 and TRBJ2-5, with TRBD2 matching over 10 bases. V dropped 5 bases and J dropped 5; count of bases not matched to a gene: 5. The CDR3 spans 14 residues. CDR1 ENHRY and CDR2 SYGVKD come from the germline V gene.